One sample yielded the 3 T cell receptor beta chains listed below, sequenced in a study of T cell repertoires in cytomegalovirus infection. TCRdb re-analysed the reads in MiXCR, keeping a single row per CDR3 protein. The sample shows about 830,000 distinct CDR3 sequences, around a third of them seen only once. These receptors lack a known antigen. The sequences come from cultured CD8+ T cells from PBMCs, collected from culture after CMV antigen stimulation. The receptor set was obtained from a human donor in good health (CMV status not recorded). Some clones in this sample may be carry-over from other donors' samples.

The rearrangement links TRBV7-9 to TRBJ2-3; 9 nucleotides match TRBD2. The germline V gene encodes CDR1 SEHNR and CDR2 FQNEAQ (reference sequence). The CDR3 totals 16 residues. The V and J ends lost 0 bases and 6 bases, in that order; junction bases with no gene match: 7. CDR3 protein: CASSLAGLALSDTQYF. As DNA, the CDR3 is TGTGCCAGCAGCTTAGCGGGACTAGCTTTATCGGATACGCAGTATTTT.

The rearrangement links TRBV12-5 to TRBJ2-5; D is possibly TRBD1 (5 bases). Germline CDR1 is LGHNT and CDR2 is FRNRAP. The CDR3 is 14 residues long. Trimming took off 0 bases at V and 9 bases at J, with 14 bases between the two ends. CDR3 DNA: TGTGCTAGTGGTTTGGTGGGGCAACCTGACGCCCAGTACTTC. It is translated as CASGLVGQPDAQYF.

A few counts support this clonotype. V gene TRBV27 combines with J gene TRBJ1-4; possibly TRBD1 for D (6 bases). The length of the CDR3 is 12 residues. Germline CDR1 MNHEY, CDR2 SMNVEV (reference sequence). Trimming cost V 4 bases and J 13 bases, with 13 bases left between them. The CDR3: CASSSEQGGLFF. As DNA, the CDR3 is TGTGCCAGCAGTTCCGAACAGGGTGGACTGTTTTTT. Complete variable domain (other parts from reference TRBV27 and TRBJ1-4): EAQVTQNPRYLITVTGKKLTVTCSQNMNHEYMSWYRQDPGLGLRQIYYSMNVEVTDKGDVPEGYKVSRKEKRNFPLILESPSPNQTSLYFCASSSEQGGLFFGSGTQLSVL.